The sequence of this TCR beta chain was determined in a study of T cells after yellow fever vaccination. For TCR, cDNA came from 5'RACE template switching, which added a universal primer site and UMIs. In TCRdb, the 5' RACE reads were re-called with MiXCR into one record per CDR3 protein. The sample lists 200,000 to 300,000 distinct CDR3 sequences; 13% were seen once. The CDR3 has 17 residues. Germline V gives CDR1 MNHEY, CDR2 SVGAGI. V lost 2 bases to trimming and J lost 0 bases, with 14 bases between them. Findings of the study overall: Re-detected after boosting: most primary clones, almost 97% of CD4 and 88% of CD8.

In regard to this clonotype: Its antigen is not known.

The chain couples TRBV6-5 to TRBJ1-5; the D gene is possibly TRBD1 (6 bases). This clonotype originated in a man aged 30 to 39 who received the YFV17D yellow fever vaccine. The sample in question was CD4+ T cells sorted from PBMCs, obtained 45 days after the yellow fever booster vaccination. For the CDR3, the DNA is TGTGCCAGCAGTTACGGCGCGGGGACAAATAGCAATCAGCCCCAGCATTTT. As protein: CASSYGAGTNSNQPQHF.